Listed below are T cell receptor beta chains from one sample, sequenced in a study of Tregs in tolerant kidney transplant recipients. Using immunoSEQ multiplex PCR, the repertoire was profiled, and TCRdb retains in-frame clones only, with some absent. The sample contains some 70,000 clones, over 85% of which appear only once. This material consisted of CD8+ T cells from blood, taken before the transplant. The source is a human donor who received a combined kidney and bone marrow transplant. CDR3s include the opening cysteine and the closing phenylalanine or tryptophan. Each record gives: D gene, V gene, clone size, J gene, CDR3 protein, CDR3 DNA. A D gene is named only where the DNA matches it firmly. The size of a clone is reported for some rows only, either as once, few or many, or as a class for expanded clones.

TRBD2	TRBV27	-	TRBJ2-7	CASSLGTSDYEQYF	TGTGCCAGCAGTTTGGGGACTAGCGACTACGAGCAGTACTTC
-	TRBV5-6	few	TRBJ2-7	CASSLDIYEQYF	TGTGCCAGCAGCTTGGACATCTACGAGCAGTACTTC
-	TRBV5-1	-	TRBJ1-2	CASSLEAGQTFYGYTF	TGCGCCAGCAGCTTGGAGGCAGGCCAGACCTTTTATGGCTACACCTTC
TRBD1	TRBV6-1	-	TRBJ2-7	CASSKSTGGFDEQYF	TGTGCCAGCAGTAAATCGACAGGGGGCTTTGACGAGCAGTACTTC
-	TRBV27	-	TRBJ2-2	CASSLGRMIGELFF	TGTGCCAGCAGTTTGGGGAGAATGATCGGGGAGCTGTTTTTT
TRBD2	TRBV5-4	-	TRBJ2-7	CASSWGLAGEQYF	TGTGCCAGCAGCTGGGGACTAGCTGGAGAGCAGTACTTC
TRBD1	TRBV15	-	TRBJ2-6	CATSDEPGTGLYPGANVLTF	TGTGCCACCAGCGACGAACCGGGGACAGGACTCTATCCTGGGGCCAACGTCCTGACTTTC
TRBD1	TRBV9	-	TRBJ2-5	CASSANRGPQETQYF	TGTGCCAGCAGCGCGAACAGGGGGCCCCAAGAGACCCAGTACTTC
TRBD1	TRBV6-4	-	TRBJ1-3	CASSDSMGQSSGNTIYF	TGTGCCAGCAGTGACTCGATGGGACAGTCCTCTGGAAACACCATATATTTT
TRBD2	TRBV19	-	TRBJ2-5	CASSIRPGLPRGKETQYF	TGTGCCAGTAGTATCCGACCGGGACTACCAAGGGGAAAAGAGACCCAGTACTTC
-	TRBV14	-	TRBJ2-7	CASSQAQGSYEQYF	TGTGCCAGCAGCCAAGCGCAGGGTTCCTACGAGCAGTACTTC
-	TRBV28	-	TRBJ2-3	CASSSQGVLTDTQYF	TGTGCCAGCAGCTCACAAGGGGTCCTCACAGATACGCAGTATTTT
TRBD2	TRBV6-4	once	TRBJ2-2	CASTAPRKRGGGGELFF	TGTGCCAGCACCGCCCCCCGAAAGCGGGGCGGAGGCGGGGAGCTGTTTTTT
-	TRBV30	-	TRBJ2-2	CAWSAYAGELFF	TGTGCCTGGAGTGCGTATGCCGGGGAGCTGTTTTTT
-	TRBV7-8	-	TRBJ1-5	CASSLWRFSNQPQHF	TGTGCCAGCAGCTTATGGAGGTTCAGCAATCAGCCCCAGCATTTT
-	TRBV9	-	TRBJ2-7	CASSVTEDRRWEQYF	TGTGCCAGCAGCGTAACCGAGGACAGACGGTGGGAGCAGTACTTC
-	TRBV9	-	TRBJ2-1	CASTIGGGYNEQFF	TGTGCCAGCACCATTGGGGGCGGATACAATGAGCAGTTCTTC
-	TRBV5-4	-	TRBJ2-1	CASRTRDSTYNERFF	TGTGCCAGCAGAACCCGGGACTCGACCTACAATGAGCGGTTCTTC
-	TRBV6-5	-	TRBJ1-1	CASSYSAGVRRTEAFF	TGTGCCAGCAGTTACTCGGCGGGCGTAAGGAGGACTGAAGCTTTCTTT
TRBD2	TRBV5-6	-	TRBJ2-5	CASSKPTSGVEETQYF	TGTGCCAGCAGCAAACCGACTAGCGGGGTGGAAGAGACCCAGTACTTC
TRBD2	TRBV4-1	-	TRBJ2-1	CASSDISGSTDNEQFF	TGCGCCAGCAGCGACATTAGCGGGAGTACGGACAATGAGCAGTTCTTC
-	TRBV13	-	TRBJ1-2	CASSLGRSYGYTF	TGTGCCAGCAGCTTAGGCCGGAGCTATGGCTACACCTTC
-	TRBV19	-	TRBJ2-1	CASSPGNEQFF	TGTGCCAGTTCCCCAGGGAATGAGCAGTTCTTC
-	TRBV27	-	TRBJ2-7	CASSSRRSLFYEQYF	TGTGCCAGCAGTTCCCGACGTAGCCTGTTCTACGAGCAGTACTTC